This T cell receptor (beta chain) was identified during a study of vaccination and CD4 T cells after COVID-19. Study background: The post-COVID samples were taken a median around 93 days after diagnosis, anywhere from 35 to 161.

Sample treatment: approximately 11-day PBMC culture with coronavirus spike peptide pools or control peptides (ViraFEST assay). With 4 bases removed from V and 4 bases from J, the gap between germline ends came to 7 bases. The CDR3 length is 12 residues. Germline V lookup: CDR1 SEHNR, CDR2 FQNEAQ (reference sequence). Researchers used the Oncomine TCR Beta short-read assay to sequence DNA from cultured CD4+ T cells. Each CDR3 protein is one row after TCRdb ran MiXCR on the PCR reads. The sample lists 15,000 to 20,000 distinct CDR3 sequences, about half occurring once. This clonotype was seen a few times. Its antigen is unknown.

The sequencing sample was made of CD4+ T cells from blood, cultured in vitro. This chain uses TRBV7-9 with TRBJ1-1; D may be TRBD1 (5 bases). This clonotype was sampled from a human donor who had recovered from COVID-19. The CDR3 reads CASSSGPTEAFF. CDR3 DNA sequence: TGTGCCAGCAGCTCGGGGCCCACTGAAGCTTTCTTT.